These T cell receptor beta chains were read from a single sample in a study of control samples from healthy donors and cancer patients. The protocol was immunoSEQ multiplex PCR, while the TCRdb copy is restricted to in-frame clones and leaves out a portion. The table lists 150,000 or so clones, around 93% of them singletons. The sample consisted of blood. The receptors derive from a woman between 45 and 60 years old in good health. Both conserved end residues are part of each CDR3. Fields, in order: J gene, D gene, V gene, clone size, CDR3 DNA, CDR3 protein. The D gene is left open where the match is weak. Part of the rows lack a size; the others show once, few, many or a class for expanded clones.

j_gene: TRBJ1-4; d_gene: NA; v_gene: TRBV15; abundance: NA; CDR3nt: TGTGCCACCAGCAGAGATAAGGGCGCGAATGAAAAACTGTTTTTT; CDR3aa: CATSRDKGANEKLFF
j_gene: TRBJ2-4; d_gene: NA; v_gene: TRBV4-1; abundance: NA; CDR3nt: TGCGCCAGCAGCCAAGCCCCACAGTTTCTCCTCTTTGCCAAAAACATTCAGTACTTC; CDR3aa: CASSQAPQFLLFAKNIQYF
j_gene: TRBJ1-2; d_gene: NA; v_gene: TRBV5-4; abundance: NA; CDR3nt: TGTGCCAGCAGCCGCGGTAGGGCTACGGCTGAAACTAACTATGGCTACACCTTC; CDR3aa: CASSRGRATAETNYGYTF
j_gene: TRBJ1-6; d_gene: NA; v_gene: TRBV28; abundance: NA; CDR3nt: TGTGCCAGCAGTTCCCCCCAGGGGTCGGGCTATAATTCACCCCTCCACTTT; CDR3aa: CASSSPQGSGYNSPLHF
j_gene: TRBJ1-6; d_gene: NA; v_gene: TRBV7-2; abundance: NA; CDR3nt: TGTGCCAGCAGCCCAGGAACAGCTTCACCCCTCCACTTT; CDR3aa: CASSPGTASPLHF
j_gene: TRBJ1-1; d_gene: NA; v_gene: TRBV10-3; abundance: NA; CDR3nt: TGTGCCATCAGCCTCCGGGACGGCGATACTGAAGCTTTCTTT; CDR3aa: CAISLRDGDTEAFF
j_gene: TRBJ1-2; d_gene: NA; v_gene: TRBV2; abundance: NA; CDR3nt: TGTGCCAGCAGTGAAGCTGGCGGAGGCCTATCAGACTATGGCCACACCTTC; CDR3aa: CASSEAGGGLSDYGHTF
j_gene: TRBJ2-3; d_gene: NA; v_gene: TRBV19; abundance: NA; CDR3nt: TGTGCCAGTAGGAGACAGCTAACTCTGTCCGAAAACACAGATACGCAGTATTTT; CDR3aa: CASRRQLTLSENTDTQYF
j_gene: TRBJ1-2; d_gene: NA; v_gene: TRBV5-4; abundance: NA; CDR3nt: TGTGCCAGCAGCTTGGACCAGGCGAGCTATGGCTACACCTTC; CDR3aa: CASSLDQASYGYTF
j_gene: TRBJ2-6; d_gene: NA; v_gene: TRBV6-4; abundance: NA; CDR3nt: TGTGCCAGCAGTGTAAGGGATGGGGCCAACGTCCTGACTTTC; CDR3aa: CASSVRDGANVLTF
j_gene: TRBJ1-5; d_gene: NA; v_gene: TRBV16; abundance: NA; CDR3nt: TGTGCCAGCAGCCAAGAGGGGCTTAGCAATCAGCCCCAGCATTTT; CDR3aa: CASSQEGLSNQPQHF
j_gene: TRBJ2-6; d_gene: NA; v_gene: TRBV24-1; abundance: NA; CDR3nt: TGTGCCACCAGTGACGTGACACCCGACTCTGGGGCCAACGTCCTGACTTTC; CDR3aa: CATSDVTPDSGANVLTF
j_gene: TRBJ1-1; d_gene: NA; v_gene: TRBV12-3/TRBV12-4; abundance: NA; CDR3nt: TGTGCCAGCAGTTTAACAGCGAACACTGAAGCTTTCTTT; CDR3aa: CASSLTANTEAFF
j_gene: TRBJ1-1; d_gene: NA; v_gene: TRBV18; abundance: NA; CDR3nt: TGTGCCAGCTCCGACTCCGGACCCACTGAAGCTTTCTTT; CDR3aa: CASSDSGPTEAFF
j_gene: TRBJ1-5; d_gene: NA; v_gene: TRBV28; abundance: NA; CDR3nt: TGTGCCAGCAGTCTCGAGGGATGGGGCAATCAGCCCCAGCATTTT; CDR3aa: CASSLEGWGNQPQHF
j_gene: TRBJ2-6; d_gene: NA; v_gene: TRBV5-1; abundance: NA; CDR3nt: TGCGCCAGCAGCAGGGATAACCCCTCTGGGGCCAACGTCCTGACTTTC; CDR3aa: CASSRDNPSGANVLTF
j_gene: TRBJ2-2; d_gene: NA; v_gene: TRBV28; abundance: NA; CDR3nt: TGTGCCAGCAGTTGGGGGATAAACACCGGGGAGCTGTTTTTT; CDR3aa: CASSWGINTGELFF
j_gene: TRBJ2-7; d_gene: NA; v_gene: TRBV7-8; abundance: NA; CDR3nt: TGTGCCAGCAGCTTAGGAGGTGTCTCCTACGAGCAGTACTTC; CDR3aa: CASSLGGVSYEQYF
j_gene: TRBJ2-3; d_gene: TRBD2; v_gene: TRBV5-1; abundance: NA; CDR3nt: TGCGCCAGCAGCTACACTAGCGGGTCCACAGATACGCAGTATTTT; CDR3aa: CASSYTSGSTDTQYF
j_gene: TRBJ2-5; d_gene: NA; v_gene: TRBV3-1/TRBV3-2; abundance: once; CDR3nt: TGTGCCAGCAGCCATCTTACAGAGACCCAGTACTTC; CDR3aa: CASSHLTETQYF
j_gene: TRBJ2-7; d_gene: NA; v_gene: TRBV5-4; abundance: NA; CDR3nt: TGTGCCAGCAGCTTGGATAGGGGCGGGTCAAGTGTTCACGAGCAGTACTTC; CDR3aa: CASSLDRGGSSVHEQYF
j_gene: TRBJ1-1; d_gene: NA; v_gene: TRBV9; abundance: NA; CDR3nt: TGTGCCAGCAGCGTAGTGGGGACGGCGAACACTGAAGCTTTCTTT; CDR3aa: CASSVVGTANTEAFF
j_gene: TRBJ1-3; d_gene: NA; v_gene: TRBV11-2; abundance: NA; CDR3nt: TGTGCCAGCAGCATTGGGACTAGAAACACCATATATTTT; CDR3aa: CASSIGTRNTIYF
j_gene: TRBJ2-1; d_gene: NA; v_gene: TRBV10-1; abundance: NA; CDR3nt: TGCGCCAGCAGTGAACAAACCTACAATGAGCAGTTCTTC; CDR3aa: CASSEQTYNEQFF
j_gene: TRBJ2-7; d_gene: TRBD1; v_gene: TRBV27; abundance: NA; CDR3nt: TGTGCCAGCAAGCAGCCGGGACAGCCTTACGAGCAGTACTTC; CDR3aa: CASKQPGQPYEQYF
j_gene: TRBJ1-2; d_gene: NA; v_gene: TRBV30; abundance: NA; CDR3nt: TGTGCCTGGAGTTCCACAGGGAACTATGGCTACACCTTC; CDR3aa: CAWSSTGNYGYTF
j_gene: TRBJ2-2; d_gene: TRBD2; v_gene: TRBV28; abundance: NA; CDR3nt: TGTGCCAGCACCGGGACTAGCGGGTCCGGGGAGCTGTTTTTT; CDR3aa: CASTGTSGSGELFF
j_gene: TRBJ2-2; d_gene: NA; v_gene: TRBV7-8; abundance: NA; CDR3nt: TGTGCCAGCAGCTTAGGGGGGTTCAACACCGGGGAGCTGTTTTTT; CDR3aa: CASSLGGFNTGELFF
j_gene: TRBJ1-5; d_gene: NA; v_gene: TRBV6-6; abundance: NA; CDR3nt: TGTGCCAGCGGAGTAGACAGCCGGCAACGTTGGCCCCAGCATTTT; CDR3aa: CASGVDSRQRWPQHF
j_gene: TRBJ2-5; d_gene: TRBD2; v_gene: TRBV28; abundance: NA; CDR3nt: TGTGCCAGCAGTCCCCAGCGGGACTTCCAAGAGACCCAGTACTTC; CDR3aa: CASSPQRDFQETQYF
j_gene: TRBJ1-5; d_gene: NA; v_gene: TRBV6-5; abundance: NA; CDR3nt: TGTGCCAGCTCGTCGGGACTACATAGCAATCAGCCCCAGCATTTT; CDR3aa: CASSSGLHSNQPQHF
j_gene: TRBJ2-3; d_gene: TRBD2; v_gene: TRBV28; abundance: NA; CDR3nt: TGTGCCAGCAGCCTAGGACTAGCAACAGATACGCAGTATTTT; CDR3aa: CASSLGLATDTQYF
j_gene: TRBJ2-3; d_gene: NA; v_gene: TRBV25-1; abundance: NA; CDR3nt: TGTGCCAGCAGTGAACAGACTCACCAACGTAGGGCAGATACGCAGTATTTT; CDR3aa: CASSEQTHQRRADTQYF
j_gene: TRBJ1-1; d_gene: NA; v_gene: TRBV6-5; abundance: NA; CDR3nt: TGTGCCAGCATCGTAAGGGCGACGGCGAACACTGAAGCTTTCTTT; CDR3aa: CASIVRATANTEAFF
j_gene: TRBJ2-7; d_gene: NA; v_gene: TRBV12-3/TRBV12-4; abundance: NA; CDR3nt: TGTGCCAGCAGTTTGTGGACGAACGAGCAGTACTTC; CDR3aa: CASSLWTNEQYF
j_gene: TRBJ2-1; d_gene: TRBD1; v_gene: TRBV11-1; abundance: NA; CDR3nt: TGTGCCAGCAGCGTAGGACAGGGGGGTTACAATGAGCAGTTCTTC; CDR3aa: CASSVGQGGYNEQFF
j_gene: TRBJ1-2; d_gene: NA; v_gene: TRBV19; abundance: NA; CDR3nt: TGTGCCAGTGGGGGCGGGCAGCGTTTACTAGATGGCTACACCTTC; CDR3aa: CASGGGQRLLDGYTF
j_gene: TRBJ1-1; d_gene: NA; v_gene: TRBV18; abundance: NA; CDR3nt: TGTGCCAGCTCCCCTGCCGGCCACACTGAAGCTTTCTTT; CDR3aa: CASSPAGHTEAFF
j_gene: TRBJ2-1; d_gene: NA; v_gene: TRBV5-1; abundance: NA; CDR3nt: TGCGCCAGCAGCTTACGAGGGGGTGAATACAATGAGCAGTTCTTC; CDR3aa: CASSLRGGEYNEQFF
j_gene: TRBJ1-1; d_gene: NA; v_gene: TRBV2; abundance: once; CDR3nt: TGTGCCAGCGTGGGGCAGGGGTACACTGAAGCTTTCTTT; CDR3aa: CASVGQGYTEAFF
j_gene: TRBJ1-3; d_gene: NA; v_gene: TRBV19; abundance: NA; CDR3nt: TGTGCCAGTAGTTGGGACTCTGGAAACACCATATATTTT; CDR3aa: CASSWDSGNTIYF
j_gene: TRBJ2-3; d_gene: TRBD2; v_gene: TRBV29-1; abundance: NA; CDR3nt: TGCAGCGTTCACGGACTAGCGGGAGGCTTCACAGATACGCAGTATTTT; CDR3aa: CSVHGLAGGFTDTQYF
j_gene: TRBJ1-1; d_gene: NA; v_gene: TRBV3-1/TRBV3-2; abundance: NA; CDR3nt: TGTGCCAGCAGCCAAGAGGGTGGTGGGAACACTGAAGCTTTCTTT; CDR3aa: CASSQEGGGNTEAFF
j_gene: TRBJ2-5; d_gene: NA; v_gene: TRBV5-1; abundance: NA; CDR3nt: TGCGCCAGCAGCTTGATAGCAAGGGCCGAAGAGACCCAGTACTTC; CDR3aa: CASSLIARAEETQYF
j_gene: TRBJ1-1; d_gene: NA; v_gene: TRBV7-9; abundance: NA; CDR3nt: TGTGCCAGCAGCTCATCTGGGGGAGCAGTGAAAGCTTTCTTT; CDR3aa: CASSSSGGAVKAFF
j_gene: TRBJ1-6; d_gene: NA; v_gene: TRBV14; abundance: once; CDR3nt: TGTGCCAGCAGCCAATTCCCTGCGGCCGGGGGAAGCTCCTATAATTCACCCCTCCACTTT; CDR3aa: CASSQFPAAGGSSYNSPLHF
j_gene: TRBJ1-1; d_gene: NA; v_gene: TRBV11-2; abundance: NA; CDR3nt: TGTGCCAGCAGCTTAGCCCGGGGGAACACTGAAGCTTTCTTT; CDR3aa: CASSLARGNTEAFF
j_gene: TRBJ2-3; d_gene: TRBD1; v_gene: TRBV5-6; abundance: NA; CDR3nt: TGTGCCAGCAGCTGGGGACAGGCTAGCACAGATACGCAGTATTTT; CDR3aa: CASSWGQASTDTQYF
j_gene: TRBJ1-2; d_gene: TRBD1; v_gene: TRBV14; abundance: NA; CDR3nt: TGTGCCAGCAGCCAAGATAGAGGGGGCAGCGGTGGCTACACCTTC; CDR3aa: CASSQDRGGSGGYTF
j_gene: TRBJ1-5; d_gene: NA; v_gene: TRBV12-5; abundance: NA; CDR3nt: TGTGCTAGTGGTTTGGGAGACGGAGGCGCTCAGCCCCAGCATTTT; CDR3aa: CASGLGDGGAQPQHF
j_gene: TRBJ2-1; d_gene: NA; v_gene: TRBV6-5; abundance: few; CDR3nt: TGTGCCAGCAGTCAAAGGGCAGGGTACAATGAGCAGTTCTTC; CDR3aa: CASSQRAGYNEQFF
j_gene: TRBJ1-1; d_gene: NA; v_gene: TRBV19; abundance: NA; CDR3nt: TGTGCCAGTAGTATAAGGATGGACACTGAAGCTTTCTTT; CDR3aa: CASSIRMDTEAFF
j_gene: TRBJ1-4; d_gene: TRBD1; v_gene: TRBV30; abundance: NA; CDR3nt: TGTGCCTGGAGTGTGGGGGGACAGCAAAAACTGTTTTTT; CDR3aa: CAWSVGGQQKLFF